The TCR beta chain under discussion was sequenced for a study of OX40 agonist ivuxolimab in advanced cancers. Overall study results and limits: Doses of 0.1 to 3.0 mg/kg were accompanied by clonal expansion of CD4+ and CD8+ blood T cells by week 6.

The CDR3 length is 13 residues. J lost 12 bases, V lost 0 bases, and 5 bases had no gene match. CDR1 GTSNPN and CDR2 SVGIG come from the germline V gene (reference sequence). The cohort excluded patients with autoimmune disease history or systemic immunosuppression. The protocol was immunoSEQ multiplex PCR, while the TCRdb copy is restricted to in-frame clones and leaves out a portion. The sample includes some 58,000 clones, around nine tenths of them seen just once. This clone was detected only a few times. Antigen specificity is unknown. The sequences come from CD4+ or CD8+ T cells sorted from blood, collected in a trial of the OX40 agonist ivuxolimab. This chain links TRBV30 with TRBJ2-6, with TRBD2 identical over 7 bases. This TCR was sampled from an adult with an advanced solid tumor such as melanoma, head and neck, liver or kidney cancer. The CDR3 DNA sequence: TGTGCCTGGAGTGTACCGGGCGGGGGCGTCCTGACTTTC. It is translated as CAWSVPGGGVLTF. The full variable domain, completed using reference TRBV30 and TRBJ2-6, is SQTIHQWPATLVQPVGSPLSLECTVEGTSNPNLYWYRQAAGRGLQLLFYSVGIGQISSEVPQNLSASRPQDRQFILSSKKLLLSDSGFYLCAWSVPGGGVLTFGAGSRLTVL.